This is a list of T cell receptor beta chains from one sample in a study of blood T cell repertoires in COVID-19. TCRdb's table, derived via immunoSEQ multiplex PCR, lists solely in-frame clones and lacks some. The repertoire holds fewer than 400,000 clones, with 75% to 90% as singletons. Material for sequencing was PBMCs or T cells enriched from blood (not recorded which). The receptors originated from a young man who had recovered from COVID-19. The CDR3 runs from the conserved cysteine through the conserved F or W. The D gene is left open where the match is weak. Only some rows state a clone size, as once, few, many or a class for expanded clones.

v_gene	abundance	len	d_gene	j_gene	CDR3nt	CDR3aa
TRBV5-8	once	14	.	TRBJ2-2	TGTGCCAGCAGCTTCGGGGGTTCGGCCGGGGAGCTGTTTTTT	CASSFGGSAGELFF
TRBV24-1	.	13	TRBD2	TRBJ2-7	TGTGCCACCATGGGAGGGGACTCCTACGAGCAGTACTTC	CATMGGDSYEQYF
TRBV27	.	14	.	TRBJ1-5	TGTGCCAGCAGTTTCGGGGGTAGCAATCAGCCCCAGCATTTT	CASSFGGSNQPQHF
TRBV5-1	.	15	.	TRBJ2-5	TGCGCCAGCAGCTTGGTAGGCGGCGGAGGAGAGACCCAGTACTTC	CASSLVGGGGETQYF
TRBV9	.	15	TRBD1	TRBJ1-6	TGTGCCAGCAGCGTGGGACAGGGGGCCAATTCACCCCTCCACTTT	CASSVGQGANSPLHF
TRBV5-1	.	15	TRBD1	TRBJ2-1	TGCGCCAGCAGCTTGGTAGGGACAGGGGGTCCTGAGCAGTTCTTC	CASSLVGTGGPEQFF
TRBV6-5	once	12	.	TRBJ2-5	TGTGCCAGCAGGGAGGGTCAAGAGACCCAGTACTTC	CASREGQETQYF
TRBV5-5	.	14	TRBD1	TRBJ1-4	TGTGCCAGCAGCTTGAACAGGGGAGGAGAAAAACTGTTTTTT	CASSLNRGGEKLFF
TRBV19	.	11	.	TRBJ1-1	TGTGCCAGTAGTATAGCAACTGAAGCTTTCTTT	CASSIATEAFF
TRBV10-3	.	17	TRBD1	TRBJ2-2	TGTGCCATCAGTATCCGACCGGGACAGGCGAACACCGGGGAGCTGTTTTTT	CAISIRPGQANTGELFF
TRBV7-6	.	17	TRBD2	TRBJ2-3	TGTGCCAGCAGCTTACTGGCGACTAGCGGGGGCACAGATACGCAGTATTTT	CASSLLATSGGTDTQYF
TRBV4-1	.	14	TRBD1	TRBJ2-5	TGCGCCAGCAGCCAAGAAGGCAGGGGGGAGACCCAGTACTTC	CASSQEGRGETQYF
TRBV5-1	.	14	.	TRBJ1-4	TGCGCCAGCAGCCTGGGATCCTATAATGAAAAACTGTTTTTT	CASSLGSYNEKLFF
TRBV11-3	.	16	TRBD2	TRBJ2-3	TGTGCCAGCAGCTTAGGGGCTAGCGGGGGCACAGATACGCAGTATTTT	CASSLGASGGTDTQYF
TRBV12-3/TRBV12-4	.	13	.	TRBJ1-1	TGTGCCAGCAGTTTAGGACCCCGCGGTGAAGCTTTCTTT	CASSLGPRGEAFF
TRBV6-5	.	15	TRBD2	TRBJ2-1	TGTGCCAGCAGTAAGGGCAGTCTAGCGGAGAATGAGCAGTTCTTC	CASSKGSLAENEQFF
TRBV24-1	once	15	.	TRBJ2-2	TGTGCCACCAGTGCCAACTTCGGACTCCGGGAGGAGCTGTTTTTT	CATSANFGLREELFF
TRBV10-3	once	14	TRBD1	TRBJ1-2	TGTGCCATCAGGGGACAGGGGGTAAACTATGGCTACACCTTC	CAIRGQGVNYGYTF
TRBV5-1	.	16	.	TRBJ2-4	TGCGCCAGCAGCTTGAGGGGGCGGGGCTACGAAAACATTCAGTACTTC	CASSLRGRGYENIQYF
TRBV12-3/TRBV12-4	.	13	.	TRBJ1-1	TGTGCCAGCACCTTAAATGTGAACACTGAAGCTTTCTTT	CASTLNVNTEAFF
TRBV28	.	16	TRBD1	TRBJ2-5	TGTGCCAGCAGTTTAGAGGCAGGGGGAATCCAAGAGACCCAGTACTTC	CASSLEAGGIQETQYF
TRBV2	once	17	TRBD1	TRBJ1-5	TGTGCCAGCAGTGGGGACAGGAGTCTCTATAGCAATCAGCCCCAGCATTTT	CASSGDRSLYSNQPQHF
TRBV14	.	15	TRBD1	TRBJ1-1	TGTGCCAGCAGCCACACAGGGGTCCGGAACACTGAAGCTTTCTTT	CASSHTGVRNTEAFF
TRBV7-3	.	15	TRBD2	TRBJ2-3	TGTGCCAGCAGCCGTAGCGGGGGGGCCATTGATACGCAGTATTTT	CASSRSGGAIDTQYF
TRBV18	.	14	.	TRBJ1-1	TGTGCCAGCTCGTCTCGGAACAGGGCGACTGAAGCTTTCTTT	CASSSRNRATEAFF
TRBV15	.	13	TRBD2	TRBJ2-7	TGTGCCACCAGCCTGGGGGGGGGATACGAGCAGTACTTC	CATSLGGGYEQYF
TRBV7-9	.	16	.	TRBJ2-1	TGTGCCAGCAGGGACGGTAGGGGCCTTTCCTACAATGAGCAGTTCTTC	CASRDGRGLSYNEQFF
TRBV9	.	13	.	TRBJ2-3	TGTGCCAGCAGCGCACTGAGGAAGGATACGCAGTATTTT	CASSALRKDTQYF
TRBV27	.	16	TRBD1	TRBJ1-1	TGTGCCAGCAATATGAGGGGGCGGTTCTTGAACACTGAAGCTTTCTTT	CASNMRGRFLNTEAFF